These T cell receptor beta chains were read from a single sample in a study of cytomegalovirus exposure and HLA in healthy donors. Assay: immunoSEQ multiplex PCR; the TCRdb copy retains only in-frame clones and omits some. The data show about 89,000 clones, over 75% seen once. The sequenced sample was PBMCs. These receptors were taken from a female donor in good health and CMV-seropositive. Both conserved end residues are part of each CDR3. A D gene is named only where the DNA matches it firmly. Size values are once, few and many counts, or a class for expanded clones, and some rows have none.

J	size	V	D	DNA	CDR3
TRBJ1-3	-	TRBV6-4	-	TGTGCCAGCAGTGACTCCTTTTGGAGGGTGGACTCTGGAAACACCATATATTTT	CASSDSFWRVDSGNTIYF
TRBJ1-1	-	TRBV5-1	-	TGCGCCAGCAGCTTGGCCAACGGGGGATTAACAAGTACTGAAGCTTTCTTT	CASSLANGGLTSTEAFF
TRBJ1-1	-	TRBV5-6	-	TGTGCCAGCAGCTTCATGAACACTGAAGCTTTCTTT	CASSFMNTEAFF
TRBJ1-3	-	TRBV28	TRBD1	TGTGCCAGCAGCCGAATCGACAGGGCTGGAAACACCATATATTTT	CASSRIDRAGNTIYF
TRBJ1-5	-	TRBV10-2	TRBD1	TGCGCCAGCTCTGGGACAGGGATCAATCAGCCCCAGCATTTT	CASSGTGINQPQHF
TRBJ1-6	-	TRBV27	TRBD1	TGTGCCAGCAGTTTATCGCGGGGACAGTCCTTCGGGACACCCCTCCACTTT	CASSLSRGQSFGTPLHF
TRBJ2-7	-	TRBV18	-	TGTGCCAGCTCACCCGCAGGACAGTTGCTCTGGGAGCAGTACTTC	CASSPAGQLLWEQYF
TRBJ1-5	-	TRBV4-1	TRBD1	TGCGCCAGCAGCCACCCGGACAGGGGATTTCAGCCCCAGCATTTT	CASSHPDRGFQPQHF
TRBJ2-7	-	TRBV19	-	TGTGCCAGTAGTAGCGGGTATTCCTACGAGCAGTACTTC	CASSSGYSYEQYF
TRBJ1-2	once	TRBV5-1	TRBD1	TGCGCCAGCAGCTCGGGACAGGGGGTTGGTGGCTACACCTTC	CASSSGQGVGGYTF
TRBJ2-5	-	TRBV15	-	TGTGCCACCGGGACTTATGACGAGACCCAGTACTTC	CATGTYDETQYF
TRBJ1-5	-	TRBV6-5	TRBD1	TGTGCCAGCAGTTCCACAGGGGCGGGCAATCAGCCCCAGCATTTT	CASSSTGAGNQPQHF
TRBJ1-4	-	TRBV30	TRBD1	TGTGCCTGGAGTCTCCGACAGGGAACTAATGAAAAACTGTTTTTT	CAWSLRQGTNEKLFF
TRBJ2-7	-	TRBV25-1	-	TGTGCCAGCAGTGAAGGCTTCAGGGGGACTCCCTACGAGCAGTACTTC	CASSEGFRGTPYEQYF
TRBJ2-1	few	TRBV4-1	TRBD2	TGCGCCAGTGCGGGGGGGCCAAGCTCCTACAATGAGCAGTTCTTC	CASAGGPSSYNEQFF
TRBJ2-5	-	TRBV4-1	-	TGCGCCAGCAGCCAAGTGAGCTGGGAGACCCAGTACTTC	CASSQVSWETQYF
TRBJ1-1	-	TRBV19	-	TGTGCCAGTGAAAAGCGGGACCAGAACACTGAAGCTTTCTTT	CASEKRDQNTEAFF
TRBJ1-1	-	TRBV2	-	TGTGCCAGCATTTATGAGGGGGGGCGGAGAAGAGCTTTCTTT	CASIYEGGRRRAFF
TRBJ2-7	-	TRBV11-2	-	TGTGCCAGCAGCTTAGACGAGGGTACCTACGAGCAGTACTTC	CASSLDEGTYEQYF
TRBJ2-5	few	TRBV10-3	TRBD2	TGTGCCATCAGTCAACTAGCGGGGGCGGAGACCCAGTACTTC	CAISQLAGAETQYF
TRBJ2-7	few	TRBV7-2	-	TGTGCCAGCAGCTTAAATCCGAGCTCCTACGAGCAGTACTTC	CASSLNPSSYEQYF
TRBJ2-7	-	TRBV4-1	-	TGCGCCAGCAGCCAAGTACCGGGGAGCTCCTACGAGCAGTACTTC	CASSQVPGSSYEQYF
TRBJ2-7	-	TRBV5-1	TRBD2	TGCGCCAGCAGCTTGGATGGGGGACTAACCTACGAGCAGTACTTC	CASSLDGGLTYEQYF
TRBJ1-5	-	TRBV27	-	TGTGCCAGCAGTTTGACCCCAGGGCATCAGCCCCAGCATTTT	CASSLTPGHQPQHF
TRBJ2-6	-	TRBV30	-	TGTGCCTGGAGCGCAGGGTCTGGGGCCAACGTCCTGACTTTC	CAWSAGSGANVLTF
TRBJ2-5	-	TRBV19	TRBD1	TGTGCCAGTAGTATAGGGGGAGGACAGGGGTTACAAGAGACCCAGTACTTC	CASSIGGGQGLQETQYF